Each of the 5 T cell receptor beta chains below was sequenced from the same sample in a study of shared clonotypes between healthy human individuals. The method was immunoSEQ multiplex PCR; TCRdb's version includes in-frame clones alone and lacks a portion of them. The sample shows about 1 million clones, roughly 80% of them seen only once. The sequencing input was memory CD4+ T cells sorted from blood. Stated subset: CD45RA-negative fraction. These receptors were obtained from a man aged 18 to 29 in good health.

CDR3 in DNA: TGCGCCAGCAGCTCGGGGGCCGGGGGTGAAAAACTGTTTTTT. Amino acids: CASSSGAGGEKLFF. The rearrangement uses TRBV5-1 and TRBJ1-4; D perhaps matches TRBD1 (6 bases). Trimming shortened V by 3 bases and J by 7 bases, and 13 bases separated the two germline ends. This CDR3 is built from 14 residues. Germline lookup yields CDR1 SGHRS and CDR2 YFSETQ. Complete variable domain (other parts from reference TRBV5-1 and TRBJ1-4): KAGVTQTPRYLIKTRGQQVTLSCSPISGHRSVSWYQQTPGQGLQFLFEYFSETQRNKGNFPGRFSGRQFSNSRSEMNVSTLELGDSALYLCASSSGAGGEKLFFGSGTQLSVL.

V gene TRBV5-6 combines with J gene TRBJ1-4; 7 bases match TRBD1. Looked up from germline, CDR1 is SGHDT and CDR2 is YYEEEE. V lost 0 bases to trimming and J lost 5 bases; unmatched junction nucleotides: 7. This CDR3 is built from 16 residues. The CDR3 is CASSLERGRGNEKLFF. As DNA, the CDR3 is TGTGCCAGCAGCTTGGAAAGGGGGCGCGGAAATGAAAAACTGTTTTTT.

This clone appeared a single time. The gene calls are TRBV9 and TRBJ1-6, with a possible D match to TRBD1 (5 bases). V was shortened by 3 bases and J by 9 bases, with 10 bases between the two germline ends. Germline V lookup: CDR1 SGDLS, CDR2 YYNGEE. This CDR3 comprises 13 residues. The CDR3 is CASSGLQGSPLHF. CDR3 bases: TGTGCCAGCAGCGGACTTCAGGGTTCACCCCTCCACTTT.

The chain couples TRBV4-2 to TRBJ1-1; D gene ambiguous. V was pared by 1 base and J by 5 bases, with 14 bases between. This CDR3 is 15 amino acids long. Looked up from germline, CDR1 is LGHNA and CDR2 is YNFKEQ. CDR3 loop: CASSQGRAKGTEAFF. CDR3 DNA: TGTGCCAGCAGCCAAGGTCGGGCTAAAGGGACTGAAGCTTTCTTT.

The gene calls are TRBV6-1 and TRBJ1-4; D remains unclear. This CDR3 is built from 12 residues. Germline lookup yields CDR1 MNHNS and CDR2 SASEGT. Trimming took off 3 bases at V and 13 bases at J, with 12 bases between the two ends. CDR3 protein: CASSDSFGLLFF. The CDR3 DNA follows: TGTGCCAGCAGTGATTCTTTTGGGCTACTGTTTTTT.